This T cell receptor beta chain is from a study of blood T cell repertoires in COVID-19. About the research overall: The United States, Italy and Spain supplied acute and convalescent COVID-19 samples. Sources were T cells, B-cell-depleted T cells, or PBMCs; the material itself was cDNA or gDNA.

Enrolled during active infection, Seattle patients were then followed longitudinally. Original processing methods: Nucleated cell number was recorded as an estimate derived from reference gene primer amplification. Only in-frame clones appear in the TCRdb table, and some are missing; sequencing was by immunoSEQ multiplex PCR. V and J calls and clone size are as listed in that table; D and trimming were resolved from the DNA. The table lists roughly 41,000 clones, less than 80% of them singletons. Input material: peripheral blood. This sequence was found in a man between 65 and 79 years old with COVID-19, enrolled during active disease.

CDR3 nucleotide sequence: TGCAGCGTTGGGACAGGCGGGATCTATGGCTACACCTTC. Translated: CSVGTGGIYGYTF. The V call is TRBV29-1, the J call TRBJ1-2; 7 bases are a match to TRBD1. Germline lookup yields CDR1 SQVTM and CDR2 ANQGSEA. This CDR3 region has 13 residues. V was pared by 4 bases and J by 4 bases, with 6 bases of the junction left unmatched. Drawing the rest from reference TRBV29-1 and TRBJ1-2, the complete variable domain is SAVISQKPSRDICQRGTSLTIQCQVDSQVTMMFWYRQQPGQSLTLIATANQGSEATYESGFVIDKFPISRPNLTFSTLTVSNMSPEDSSIYLCSVGTGGIYGYTFGSGTRLTVV.